Following are 8 T cell receptor beta chains from one sample sequenced in a study of shared clonotypes between healthy human individuals. TCRdb's copy holds only in-frame clones and misses some; the assay was immunoSEQ multiplex PCR. The sample includes 2 million to 3 million clones, 80% to 95% of them seen just once. Material for sequencing was naive CD4+ T cells from PBMCs. Subset defined: CD45RA+ positively selected. All receptors derive from a man younger than 35 in good health. Some clones in this sample may be carry-over from other donors' samples.

The CDR3 loop is CASTTPGGVFSEQYF. The CDR3 DNA is TGTGCCAGCACTACCCCAGGAGGGGTCTTTTCCGAGCAGTACTTC. This rearrangement joins TRBV28 to TRBJ2-7, with D maybe TRBD2 (6 bases). Trimming left V 7 bases short and J 6 bases short, with 22 bases between. This CDR3 has 15 residues. Germline CDR1 MDHEN, CDR2 SYDVKM.

The chain carries TRBV5-1 and TRBJ2-3, with D unresolved. The ends were cut back, 2 bases at V and 4 bases at J, with 11 bases in the middle. Germline V gene lookup returns CDR1 SGHRS and CDR2 YFSETQ. This CDR3 region has 14 residues. The CDR3, as DNA: TGCGCCAGCAGCTTCGAGAGTCGGGCAGATACGCAGTATTTT. It codes for CASSFESRADTQYF.

This clone was seen only once. V usage is TRBV15 and J usage is TRBJ1-2, with 8 positions matching TRBD1. The CDR3 loop spans 13 amino acids. Germline CDR1 is LNHNV and CDR2 is YYDKDF (reference sequence). V dropped 5 bases and J dropped 4; count of bases not matched to a gene: 3. This chain's CDR3 is CATSRQGTYGYTF. The CDR3 DNA sequence: TGTGCCACCAGCCGACAGGGGACCTATGGCTACACCTTC.

J is TRBJ1-4 and V is TRBV2; D may be TRBD1 (5 bases). Germline CDR1 reads SNHLY; CDR2 reads FYNNEI. This CDR3 comprises 14 residues. V was pared by 9 bases and J by 5 bases, with 16 bases between. CDR3 amino acids: CASTRTGGNEKLFF. The CDR3 nucleotides read TGTGCCAGTACTAGGACGGGGGGAAATGAAAAACTGTTTTTT.

The chain is built from TRBV4-3 and TRBJ2-7, with unresolved D. V was shortened by 5 bases and J by 5 bases, with 4 bases between the two germline ends. The CDR3 consists of 10 residues. Germline lookup yields CDR1 LGHNA and CDR2 YSLEER. This chain's CDR3 is CASSFNEQYF. CDR3 DNA: TGCGCCAGCAGCTTTAACGAGCAGTACTTC.

V and J are TRBV5-1 and TRBJ2-2; 8 bases are a match to TRBD1. Germline V gene data show CDR1 as SGHRS and CDR2 as YFSETQ. With 7 bases clipped from V and 2 bases from J, the junction kept 10 bases outside the gene matches. CDR3 length equals 16 residues. CDR3 sequence (DNA): TGCGCCAGCGAGAGAGGACAGGGCCTAAACACCGGGGAGCTGTTTTTT. Translation: CASERGQGLNTGELFF.

About this clone itself: The same CDR3 can be traced to other DNA sequences in this sample. CDR3 protein: CASSQSENTEAFF. In DNA, the CDR3 is TGTGCCAGCTCACAATCTGAAAACACTGAAGCTTTCTTT. This sequence joins TRBV18 and TRBJ1-1; D not resolved. The V end was cut by 4 bases, the J end by 2 bases, with 8 bases between. The V gene's germline CDR1 is KGHSH and CDR2 LQKENI. The length of the CDR3 is 13 residues.

This clone was seen a single time. Other DNA sequences in this sample translate to the same CDR3. This sequence joins TRBV30 and TRBJ1-2; D perhaps matches TRBD1 (5 bases). The CDR3 sequence is 12 residues long. The V end lost 0 bases, the J end lost 6 bases, and 8 bases lay between the germline ends. Germline V gene lookup returns CDR1 GTSNPN and CDR2 SVGIG (reference sequence). The CDR3 DNA follows: TGTGCCTGGAGTGTACAAGGGGATGGCTACACCTTC. It translates to CAWSVQGDGYTF.